The rows below give T cell receptor beta chains drawn from one sample of a study of vaccination effects on CD4 cells after COVID-19. Which antigens these TCRs recognize remains unknown. Here immunoSEQ multiplex PCR was the method, and the copy in TCRdb shows in-frame clones only, minus some. The sample has under 40,000 clones; 73% are singletons. This material consisted of CD4+ T cells from PBMCs cultured with HCoV-OC43 spike peptides, taken before COVID-19 vaccination. Receptor source: a human donor who received a COVID-19 vaccine. Both conserved end residues are trimmed from each CDR3.

TRBJ2-3 | TRBV5-1 | ASSPTGGGRTDTQY
TRBJ2-7 | TRBV6-5 | ASSYSLAGEVEQY
TRBJ2-7 | TRBV4-2 | ASSQEGGQAYEQY
TRBJ2-2 | TRBV4-2 | ASSPPGTLNTGELF
TRBJ2-7 | TRBV29-1 | SVTRGVNYEQY
TRBJ2-1 | TRBV27 | ASRTSGRTEQF
TRBJ2-4 | TRBV12-3/TRBV12-4 | ASSSGRANIQY
TRBJ2-5 | TRBV28 | ASSIISALRGGETQY
TRBJ2-1 | TRBV7-8 | ASRLLATNEQF
TRBJ1-1 | TRBV11-2 | ASSHTGNTEAF
TRBJ2-7 | TRBV28 | ASSSAGQGSNEQY
TRBJ2-7 | TRBV2 | ASSFQGNEQY
TRBJ2-7 | TRBV7-9 | ASSLEYEQY
TRBJ1-1 | TRBV12-3/TRBV12-4 | ASRPREVSEAF
TRBJ2-1 | TRBV3-1/TRBV3-2 | ASSHPGLTILNEQF
TRBJ1-2 | TRBV5-1 | ASSLGQGALGYT
TRBJ1-4 | TRBV5-8 | ASSLEGRGRYEKLF
TRBJ2-1 | TRBV27 | ASSFQGAWVNEQF
TRBJ2-7 | TRBV5-6 | ASSLVQGAPYEQY
TRBJ2-7 | TRBV5-1 | ASSLTGTGVHEQY
TRBJ1-2 | TRBV19 | ASSIRGPGDGYT
TRBJ2-1 | TRBV12-5 | ASGLVRSGSYNEQF
TRBJ2-2 | TRBV7-9 | ASSLTGQGFGELF